Presented here are 13 T cell receptor beta chains from one specimen sequenced in a study of shared clonotypes between healthy human individuals. Assay used: immunoSEQ multiplex PCR; TCRdb lists only in-frame clones, some missing. In the table there are 2 million to 2.5 million clones, around 95% of which are singletons. The sample comprised naive CD4+ T cells sorted from blood. Described subset: CD45RA+ positively selected. These receptors came from a man aged 18 to 30 in good health.

In this sample, this clone turned up once. The chain has TRBV11-2 and TRBJ2-2; the match to TRBD2 covers 7 bases. The CDR3 sequence is 14 residues long. The J segment lost 7 bases and the V segment lost 5 bases, leaving 7 bases of the junction unmatched. Germline V lookup: CDR1 SGHAT, CDR2 FQNNGV. Here the CDR3 DNA reads TGTGCCAGCAGCCTGACTAGCCTAATCGGGGAGCTGTTTTTT. As protein: CASSLTSLIGELFF.

V and J are TRBV5-1 and TRBJ2-1; maybe TRBD1 (6 bases). V was pared by 3 bases and J by 3 bases, with 13 bases between. Germline-derived CDR1 and CDR2 are SGHRS and YFSETQ. This CDR3 region has 15 residues. As DNA, the CDR3 is TGCGCCAGCAGCTGGGCCTCAGGGGACTACAATGAGCAGTTCTTC. As protein: CASSWASGDYNEQFF.

This chain uses TRBV7-9 with TRBJ2-5; maybe TRBD2 (5 bases). The germline V gene has CDR1 SEHNR and CDR2 FQNEAQ (reference sequence). V dropped 10 bases and J dropped 2 bases, with 11 bases sitting between them. This CDR3 has 12 residues. This CDR3 is CATSPGQETQYF. CDR3 in DNA: TGTGCCACCTCCCCGGGACAAGAGACCCAGTACTTC.

The chain links TRBV5-1 to TRBJ2-2, with a possible D match to TRBD2 (6 bases). V lost 0 bases and J 6 bases, leaving 12 bases between the germline ends. CDR3 length: 15 residues. The germline gives CDR1 SGHRS, CDR2 YFSETQ. CDR3 amino acids: CASSLEAASAGELFF. The CDR3 DNA follows: TGCGCCAGCAGCTTGGAAGCGGCTAGCGCCGGGGAGCTGTTTTTT.

The chain employs TRBV18 and TRBJ2-3; D uncertain. CDR1 is KGHSH, CDR2 LQKENI, per germline. V lost 3 bases and J lost 3, with 13 bases in between. The CDR3 is 15 residues long. The chain's CDR3 is CASSPIPGPTDTQYF. Here the CDR3 DNA reads TGTGCCAGCTCACCCATTCCCGGGCCAACAGATACGCAGTATTTT.

With regard to this clone: This sample also contains other DNA sequences that code for the same CDR3. The chain carries TRBV6-5 and TRBJ2-7; D unclear. Trimming took 0 bases from V and 1 from J, leaving 10 bases between them. The CDR3 length is 15 residues. CDR1 and CDR2 (germline): MNHEY, SVGAGI. The CDR3 reads CASSYSRGGSYEQYF. The DNA of the CDR3 is TGTGCCAGCAGTTACTCGAGAGGCGGATCCTACGAGCAGTACTTC.

The chain links TRBV13 to TRBJ1-2; 9 bases align to TRBD1. CDR3 length: 14 residues. The germline CDR1 and CDR2 sequences are PRHDT and FYEKMQ (reference sequence). The J segment lost 4 bases and the V segment lost 5 bases, leaving 5 bases of the junction unmatched. The DNA of the CDR3 is TGTGCCAGCAGCAAAACACAGGGGGCCTATGGCTACACCTTC. It specifies CASSKTQGAYGYTF.

The rearrangement uses TRBV25-1 and TRBJ1-5, with 7 bases lining up with TRBD1. The length of the CDR3 is 14 residues. J lost 2 bases, V lost 4 bases, and 2 bases had no gene match. CDR1 is MGHDK and CDR2 is SYGVNS in the germline V gene. CDR3 in amino acids: CASSGQGGNQPQHF. DNA for the CDR3: TGTGCCAGCAGTGGGCAGGGGGGCAATCAGCCCCAGCATTTT. The full variable domain, rest sourced from reference TRBV25-1 and TRBJ1-5, is EADIYQTPRYLVIGTGKKITLECSQTMGHDKMYWYQQDPGMELHLIHYSYGVNSTEKGDLSSESTVSRIRTEHFPLTLESARPSHTSQYLCASSGQGGNQPQHFGDGTRLSIL.

The rearrangement uses TRBV5-5 and TRBJ2-5; 7 positions agree with TRBD2. There are 16 residues in the CDR3. The V and J ends lost 0 bases and 4 bases, in that order; junction bases with no gene match: 9. Germline V gives CDR1 SGHKS, CDR2 YYEKEE (reference sequence). The CDR3 sequence is CASSLDPAGLGETQYF. CDR3 in DNA: TGTGCCAGCAGCTTGGACCCAGCGGGATTAGGAGAGACCCAGTACTTC.

In this sample, this clone turned up once. The V gene is TRBV19, the J gene TRBJ2-2; no reliable D call. Germline loops: CDR1 LNHDA, CDR2 SQIVND (reference sequence). The CDR3 spans 13 residues. Trimming took off 10 bases at V and 0 bases at J, with 9 bases between the two ends. The CDR3 sequence is CATRDTNTGELFF. The DNA for the CDR3 is TGTGCCACCCGAGACACGAACACCGGGGAGCTGTTTTTT.

V usage is TRBV6-5 and J usage is TRBJ1-5; 10 nucleotides line up with TRBD1. V trimming: 4 bases; J trimming: 6 bases; junction bases outside the gene matches: 3. The germline CDR1 and CDR2 sequences are MNHEY and SVGAGI. The CDR3 is 14 amino acids. This CDR3 reads CASSSGQGVQPQHF. In DNA form, the CDR3 reads TGTGCCAGCAGTTCCGGACAGGGGGTTCAGCCCCAGCATTTT.

This rearrangement joins TRBV4-3 to TRBJ2-2, with a possible D match to TRBD1 (6 bases). The CDR3 runs 17 residues. Per germline, CDR1 LGHNA and CDR2 YSLEER. Trimming removed 4 bases from V and 1 base from J, with 16 bases in between. The CDR3 loop reads CASSREGGKLNTGELFF. The CDR3 DNA reads TGCGCCAGCAGCCGGGAAGGGGGAAAATTGAACACCGGGGAGCTGTTTTTT.

The chain employs TRBV7-9 and TRBJ2-2; D may match TRBD1 or TRBD2 (5 bases each). Germline loops: CDR1 SEHNR, CDR2 FQNEAQ (reference sequence). The CDR3 runs 15 residues. The V end was cut by 8 bases, the J end by 2 bases, with 15 bases between. CDR3 DNA: TGTGCCAGCTCAACCGGGACCACTAACACCGGGGAGCTGTTTTTT. Its protein is CASSTGTTNTGELFF.